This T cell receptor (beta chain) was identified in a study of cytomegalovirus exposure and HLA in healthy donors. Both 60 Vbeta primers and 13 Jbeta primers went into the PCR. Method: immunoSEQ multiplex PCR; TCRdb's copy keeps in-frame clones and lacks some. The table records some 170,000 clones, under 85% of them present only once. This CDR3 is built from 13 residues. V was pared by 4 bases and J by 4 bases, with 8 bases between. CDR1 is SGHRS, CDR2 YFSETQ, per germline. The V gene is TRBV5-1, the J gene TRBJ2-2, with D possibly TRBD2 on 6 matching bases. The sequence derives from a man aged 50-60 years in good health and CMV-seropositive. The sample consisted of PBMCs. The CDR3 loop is CASSPGGTGELFF. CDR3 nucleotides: TGCGCCAGCAGCCCCGGGGGCACCGGGGAGCTGTTTTTT. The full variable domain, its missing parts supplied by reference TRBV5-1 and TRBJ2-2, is KAGVTQTPRYLIKTRGQQVTLSCSPISGHRSVSWYQQTPGQGLQFLFEYFSETQRNKGNFPGRFSGRQFSNSRSEMNVSTLELGDSALYLCASSPGGTGELFFGEGSRLTVL.